This TCR beta chain came from a study of cytomegalovirus exposure and HLA in healthy donors. As for the study in general: In a previous analysis, approximately 110 million unique TCR beta sequences were found from 170 million or so T cells. General observations from the study: In a later analysis, specific HLA alleles were associated with 15,000 to 20,000 TCR beta sequences at a 0.05 false discovery rate.

Trimming cost V 7 bases and J 10 bases; bases outside gene matches: 9. Germline V lookup: CDR1 MNHNY, CDR2 SVGAGI (reference sequence). CDR3 length equals 14 residues. The PCR ran on 60 Vbeta and 13 Jbeta primers. This table comes from immunoSEQ multiplex PCR, and its TCRdb copy is limited to in-frame clones, with some not included. Here the sample spans approximately 150,000 clones, about 70% being singletons. This clone has only one observation. Its target is unknown. The source material was PBMCs. The receptor was isolated from a woman aged 40-49 years in good health and CMV-seropositive. V and J are TRBV6-6 and TRBJ2-1; 11 nucleotides agree with TRBD2. This chain's CDR3 is CASINSGGAGEQFF. The DNA for the CDR3 is TGTGCCAGCATAAATAGCGGGGGGGCGGGGGAGCAGTTCTTC.